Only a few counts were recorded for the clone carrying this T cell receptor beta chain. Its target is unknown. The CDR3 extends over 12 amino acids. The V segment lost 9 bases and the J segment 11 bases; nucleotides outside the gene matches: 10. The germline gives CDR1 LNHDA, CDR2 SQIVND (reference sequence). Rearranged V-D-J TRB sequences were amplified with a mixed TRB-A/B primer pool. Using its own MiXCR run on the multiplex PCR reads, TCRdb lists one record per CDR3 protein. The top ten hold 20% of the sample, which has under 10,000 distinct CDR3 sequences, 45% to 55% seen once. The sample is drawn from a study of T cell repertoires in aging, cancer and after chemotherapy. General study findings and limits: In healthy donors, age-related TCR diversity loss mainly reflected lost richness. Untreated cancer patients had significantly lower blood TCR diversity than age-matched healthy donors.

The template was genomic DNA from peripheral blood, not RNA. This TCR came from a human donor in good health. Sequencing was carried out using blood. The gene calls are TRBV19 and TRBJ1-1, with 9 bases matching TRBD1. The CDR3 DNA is TGTGCCAGCTGGGACAGGGTTGACGCGGCTTTCTTT. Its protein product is CASWDRVDAAFF.